This T cell receptor (beta chain) emerged from a study of beta chain features in type 1 diabetes. Whole-study findings and limits: VDJ junctions sequenced from type 1 diabetes patients showed fewer insertions and more deletions. Equally in patients and controls, PCR might preferentially amplify shorter templates. A greater similarity of naive, central memory and Treg TCRB repertoires was seen among patients than among healthy donors.

The investigators reverse transcribed all of the isolated RNA, so they sequenced expressed TCRB transcripts. Data came from immunoSEQ multiplex PCR; TCRdb stores just in-frame clones and leaves some out. This table holds 200,000 to 250,000 clones, around 14% found once. CD4+ cells of the naive, central memory, regulatory and stem cell-like memory types were sorted via CD45RO/CCR7/CD25/CD127/CD95/CD27. In the case of this clone: The antigen is not known.

CDR1 SGDLS and CDR2 YYNGEE come from the germline V gene. The length of the CDR3 is 14 residues. The V end was cut by 0 bases, the J end by 4 bases, with 11 bases between. The sequenced sample consisted of naive CD4+ T cells from blood. The sequence was obtained from a woman aged 40 to 50 in good health. V and J are TRBV9 and TRBJ2-7; a weak D match, TRBD2 (6 bases). The CDR3 loop is CASSVGRVSYEQYF. In nucleotides, the CDR3 is TGTGCCAGCAGCGTAGGGAGGGTATCTTACGAGCAGTACTTC.